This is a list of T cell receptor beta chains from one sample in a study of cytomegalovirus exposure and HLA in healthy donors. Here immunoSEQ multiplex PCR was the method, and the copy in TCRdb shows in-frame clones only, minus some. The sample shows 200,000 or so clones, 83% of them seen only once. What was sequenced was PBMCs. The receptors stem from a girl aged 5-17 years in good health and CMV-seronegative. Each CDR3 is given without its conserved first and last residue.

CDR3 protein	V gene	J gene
ASSLARGYGYT	TRBV28	TRBJ1-2
ASSRGGIYNSPLH	TRBV6-1	TRBJ1-6
ASSVRGEAGVTGELF	TRBV9	TRBJ2-2
ASSFSGDPYEQY	TRBV28	TRBJ2-7
ASSYSSYGEETQY	TRBV6-6	TRBJ2-5
ASRHGQGLETQY	TRBV5-1	TRBJ2-5
ASSWGTGSYEQY	TRBV7-9	TRBJ2-7
ASSPGTVSGNTIY	TRBV5-1	TRBJ1-3
ASSEGQGVGTDTQY	TRBV9	TRBJ2-3
SGADKNTEAF	TRBV29-1	TRBJ1-1
ASSSPPGQGSYEQY	TRBV19	TRBJ2-7
ASSFTSGAYNEQF	TRBV11-2	TRBJ2-1
ASSFRTGGRGMNTEAF	TRBV28	TRBJ1-1
ASNLVGDRGYGYT	TRBV5-4	TRBJ1-2
ASSGGTGGTYEQY	TRBV10-2	TRBJ2-7
ASSLSLAGGPAEQY	TRBV28	TRBJ2-7
ASSLSLQGALGYT	TRBV7-8	TRBJ1-2
ASSDHPINAGQRYEQY	TRBV25-1	-
ASSLAGGLNTEAF	TRBV28	TRBJ1-1
ASSIGPSGETQY	TRBV18	TRBJ2-5
ASSQAGRLAGLYEQY	TRBV4-2	TRBJ2-7
ASTIAGNNEQF	TRBV5-1	TRBJ2-1
ASSQAGTLNTEAF	TRBV7-9	TRBJ1-1
ASRGGANTEAF	TRBV7-3	TRBJ1-1
ASSLHPTGYRELF	TRBV7-9	TRBJ2-2
ASKVAGTSVYNEQF	TRBV19	TRBJ2-1
DTALSSQVIKVLTQY	TRBV10-3	TRBJ2-3
ASRRTGGSGNTIY	TRBV5-1	TRBJ1-3
ASSLTGNEQF	TRBV27	TRBJ2-1
AIRGQGAFQPQH	TRBV10-3	TRBJ1-5
ASSLGYSGGRVLYGYT	TRBV7-8	TRBJ1-2
ATSRDLLTGYNSPLH	TRBV15	TRBJ1-6
ASSVGTGSLFAYEQY	TRBV6-1	TRBJ2-7
ASSRTGAANYGYT	TRBV6-5	TRBJ1-2
ASSMGLAGYNEQF	TRBV11-1	TRBJ2-1
ASSLGTGIYGYT	TRBV11-2	TRBJ1-2
ASSLLRLPYEQY	TRBV27	TRBJ2-7
ASSESYQPGTGPYEQY	TRBV10-1	TRBJ2-7
ASRKSGLNTGELF	TRBV6-6	TRBJ2-2
ASSVEYSGRGAYNEQF	TRBV9	TRBJ2-1
ASSQDVRTENSPLH	TRBV4-3	TRBJ1-6
ASSPERRNNQPQH	TRBV18	TRBJ1-5
ASSALNSDEQY	TRBV27	TRBJ2-7
ASKVGANYGYT	TRBV27	TRBJ1-2
ASSKKGGGETQY	TRBV21-1	TRBJ2-5
ASSWDRGVNQPQH	TRBV18	TRBJ1-5
ASRAWDRGGFGETQY	TRBV5-5	TRBJ2-5
ASGQTKNTEAF	TRBV19	TRBJ1-1
ASNKLAADYEQY	TRBV5-1	TRBJ2-7
ATSRAQGPRNQPQH	TRBV15	TRBJ1-5
ASRLRIWTGRHYGYT	TRBV19	TRBJ1-2
ASSQDRGGRPEAF	TRBV4-1	TRBJ1-1
ASSPSRGFRAF	TRBV7-6	TRBJ1-1
ASSLNQGGRAF	TRBV19	TRBJ1-1